This TCR beta chain came from a study of blood T cell repertoires in COVID-19. Looking at the study overall: Samples taken during acute and convalescent COVID-19 were collected in the United States, Italy and Spain. PBMCs, B-cell-depleted T cells, or T cells were the source of the cDNA or gDNA that made up the material.

The authors' processing: Scientists estimated how many nucleated cells there were by amplifying reference gene primers. The method was immunoSEQ multiplex PCR; TCRdb's version includes in-frame clones alone and lacks a portion of them. V and J calls and clone size are as listed in that table; D and trimming were resolved from the DNA. The sample carries some 78,000 clones, roughly 85% recorded once. CDR1 and CDR2 (germline): SGHNT, YYREEE (reference sequence). Trimming removed 0 bases at V and 6 bases at J, with 9 bases between. The CDR3 spans 13 residues. The rearrangement uses TRBV5-4 and TRBJ1-1; unclear D gene. Sequencing was done on a sample of peripheral blood. The receptor comes from a man aged 45-65 years with active or convalescent COVID-19. The CDR3 DNA reads TGTGCCAGCAGCTTGGAAAGTAGCGCTGAAGCTTTCTTT. Amino acid sequence: CASSLESSAEAFF.